This T cell receptor (beta chain) originates from a study of cytomegalovirus exposure and HLA in healthy donors. Study findings and constraints: Highly shared variants forming one cluster were likely a sequencing artifact. In an earlier analysis, most TCR beta V segments were productive about 87% or about 30% of the time.

The CDR3 runs 13 residues. Germline V gene sequence: CDR1 KGHSH, CDR2 LQKENI. With 1 base removed from V and 8 bases from J, the gap between germline ends came to 11 bases. As for this clone: Its antigen is still unknown.

Use of 60 Vbeta and 13 Jbeta primers characterized the PCR. Assay: immunoSEQ multiplex PCR; the TCRdb copy retains only in-frame clones and omits some. The table lists about 82,000 clones, around 73% of them singletons. This chain connects TRBV18 to TRBJ1-2; the D is unclear. The sequencing sample was made of PBMCs. This receptor was identified in a man aged 50-59 years in good health and CMV-seronegative. The CDR3 nucleotides read TGTGCCAGCTCACCACGGGGAGTAGAGGGCTACACCTTC. Residues: CASSPRGVEGYTF.